This is a list of T cell receptor beta chains from one sample in a study of shared clonotypes between healthy human individuals. Only in-frame clones appear in the TCRdb table, and some are missing; sequencing was by immunoSEQ multiplex PCR. This sample has about 1.1 million clones; 77% occur once, and the top ten carry roughly 0.82%. Material: memory CD4+ T cells from PBMCs. The origin of the receptors is a young man in good health. Some clones in this sample may be carry-over from other donors' samples. CDR3s include the opening cysteine and the closing phenylalanine or tryptophan. The order of the fields is D gene, V gene, J gene, clone size, CDR3 DNA, CDR3 protein. The D gene is left open where the match is weak. Expanded clones are given a class, and other clones once, few, many or no size at all.

TRBD2	TRBV18	TRBJ2-5	few	TGTGCCAGCTCACCACCGAGACTAGCGGGAGGGGTGGAGACCCAGTACTTC	CASSPPRLAGGVETQYF
TRBD2	TRBV5-6	TRBJ2-3	-	TGTGCCAGCAGCTACTTAGCGGGAGGGGATACGCAGTATTTT	CASSYLAGGDTQYF
-	TRBV29-1	TRBJ1-1	-	TGCAGCGTCCCTGGGAGCCGGGCGTGGAACACTGAAGCTTTCTTT	CSVPGSRAWNTEAFF
-	TRBV7-9	TRBJ1-1	-	TGTGCCAGCAGCTTAGTATGGGGTAAGAACACTGAAGCTTTCTTT	CASSLVWGKNTEAFF
-	TRBV28	TRBJ2-1	-	TGTGCCAGCAGAGTTGGACCGTCCTACAATGAGCAGTTCTTC	CASRVGPSYNEQFF
-	TRBV7-9	TRBJ2-5	-	TGTGCCAGCGGCTTCAGGGGAGCGGAGACCCAGTACTTC	CASGFRGAETQYF
TRBD1	TRBV7-2	TRBJ2-7	-	TGTGCCAGCAGCTCTGGGACAGGGCCCTACGAGCAGTACTTC	CASSSGTGPYEQYF
-	TRBV5-1	TRBJ2-7	few	TGCGCCAGCCGACCTCAGACGGAGACCTACGAGCAGTACTTC	CASRPQTETYEQYF
TRBD2	TRBV2	TRBJ2-5	few	TGTGCCAGCAGTAATCTAGCGGGAGGCCAAGAGACCCAGTACTTC	CASSNLAGGQETQYF
-	TRBV25-1	TRBJ2-1	-	TGTGCCAGCAGTGAGGTTGCGGGTAATGAGCAGTTCTTC	CASSEVAGNEQFF
-	TRBV28	TRBJ1-4	-	TGTGCCACCTCCACAGGGTCGGATGGAAGTGAGAAACTGTTTTTT	CATSTGSDGSEKLFF
TRBD1	TRBV28	TRBJ2-7	-	TGTGCCAGCAGTTTTAATTTTGGGACAGGGGACTACGAGCAGTACTTC	CASSFNFGTGDYEQYF
TRBD2	TRBV7-8	TRBJ2-1	-	TGTGCCAGCAGGGACCGGGGGGGGTACAATGAGCAGTTCTTC	CASRDRGGYNEQFF
TRBD1	TRBV6-5	TRBJ1-2	-	TGTGCCAGCAGGGGGACAGGGAGGGCCTATGGCTACACCTTC	CASRGTGRAYGYTF
-	TRBV28	TRBJ2-4	many	TGTGCCAGCAGTTCCCGAATAGAGTTTCTAGCCAAAAACATTCAGTACTTC	CASSSRIEFLAKNIQYF
-	TRBV15	TRBJ1-1	-	TGTGCCACCAGCAGAGTGGGGGGCTACACTGAAGCTTTCTTT	CATSRVGGYTEAFF
-	TRBV29-1	TRBJ1-2	-	TGCAGCGTTGGGGAGGTGGGCTACACCTTC	CSVGEVGYTF
TRBD2	TRBV9	TRBJ2-1	once	TGTGCCAGCACCCCTAGCGGAAGCTCCTACAATGAGCAGTTCTTC	CASTPSGSSYNEQFF
-	TRBV18	TRBJ2-3	-	TGTGCCAGCTCACCGGAGGCAAGTGGAGATACGCAGTATTTT	CASSPEASGDTQYF
-	TRBV28	TRBJ2-7	once	TGTGCCAGCCTCGGGACGACCTACGAGCAGTACTTC	CASLGTTYEQYF
-	TRBV11-2	TRBJ2-2	-	TGTGCCAGCAGCTCACTTCAGGGAGCCGGGGAGCTGTTTTTT	CASSSLQGAGELFF
TRBD1	TRBV5-1	TRBJ2-1	-	TGCGCCAGTGGACAGGGGGTTGCCAATGAGCAGTTCTTC	CASGQGVANEQFF
-	TRBV29-1	TRBJ2-4	-	TGCAGCGGTTCGGACACCTCAGCCAAAAACATTCAGTACTTC	CSGSDTSAKNIQYF
-	TRBV7-9	TRBJ1-2	few	TGTGCCAGCAGCTTAGAGGGCGCGGCGGATGGCTACACCTTC	CASSLEGAADGYTF
-	TRBV15	TRBJ1-3	-	TGTGCCACCGGGTTGGTGGGTTTATCTGGAAACACCATATATTTT	CATGLVGLSGNTIYF
TRBD1	TRBV4-1	TRBJ1-3	once	TGCGCCAGCAGCCGATCGGGGGGACAGGAAGGAAACACCATATATTTT	CASSRSGGQEGNTIYF
-	TRBV30	TRBJ2-7	-	TGTGCCTGGAGCCCGTTCGGGACATCATCGGTCGAGCAGTACTTC	CAWSPFGTSSVEQYF
-	TRBV6-5	TRBJ1-3	many	TGTGCCAGCAGTTACTCCCGACGGAACTCTGGAAACACCATATATTTT	CASSYSRRNSGNTIYF
-	TRBV28	TRBJ1-2	-	TGTGCCAGCAGAGAGACAGCCTATGGCTACACCTTC	CASRETAYGYTF